This passage covers 13 T cell receptor beta chains from one sample sequenced in a study of blood T cell repertoires in COVID-19. The method was immunoSEQ multiplex PCR; TCRdb's version includes in-frame clones alone and lacks a portion of them. The sample lists over 250,000 clones; more than 85% were seen once. The specimen sequenced was peripheral blood. These TCRs come from a person aged 18 to 29 with COVID-19, enrolled during active disease.

This clone was counted only a few times. V and J are TRBV5-1 and TRBJ1-6; D possibly corresponds to TRBD1 (5 bases). V was trimmed by 5 bases and J by 5 bases, leaving 8 bases between them. This CDR3 contains 13 residues. The germline CDR1 and CDR2 sequences are SGHRS and YFSETQ. CDR3 DNA sequence: TGCGCCAGCAGAGGACAAGATAATTCACCCCTCCACTTT. This sequence encodes CASRGQDNSPLHF.

This chain joins TRBV14 and TRBJ2-5; possible D gene TRBD2, 6 bases. The CDR3 contains 16 residues. Germline-derived CDR1 and CDR2 are SGHDN and FVKESK. V lost 1 base, J lost 4 bases, and 16 bases lay in between. In DNA form, the CDR3 reads TGTGCCAGCAGCCAAGTCGGCCGGAGGGTGGGAGAGACCCAGTACTTC. Protein product: CASSQVGRRVGETQYF.

The chain joins TRBV4-1 to TRBJ1-1, with unresolved D. V lost 0 bases and J lost 8, with 13 bases in between. This CDR3 is 14 amino acids long. CDR1 is MGHRA and CDR2 is YSYEKL in the germline V gene. CDR3 loop: CASSQDDPWAEAFF. CDR3 DNA sequence: TGCGCCAGCAGCCAAGATGACCCCTGGGCAGAAGCTTTCTTT.

The chain employs TRBV18 and TRBJ2-5; D is uncertain. V was pared by 6 bases and J by 1 base, with 9 bases between. Per the germline V gene, CDR1 is KGHSH and CDR2 is LQKENI. CDR3 size: 13 residues. The CDR3 bases are TGTGCCAGCTCCGAGTTGATCCAAGAGACCCAGTACTTC. This translates into CASSELIQETQYF.

CDR3 in DNA: TGCAGTGCTGTCCCGAGTGAGACCCAGTACTTC. Translating gives CSAVPSETQYF. The chain carries TRBV20-1 and TRBJ2-5, with D unresolved. Trimming took 5 bases from V and 5 from J, leaving 9 bases between them. The CDR3 is 11 residues long. CDR1 and CDR2 (germline): DFQATT, SNEGSKA (reference sequence).

V usage is TRBV5-4 and J usage is TRBJ2-5; 8 bases match TRBD2. Germline CDR1 SGHNT, CDR2 YYREEE (reference sequence). The CDR3 has 14 amino acids. V shed 5 bases, J shed 3 bases, and the junction held 6 bases outside the gene matches. The CDR3 here is CASRDTLAEETQYF. CDR3 nucleotides: TGTGCCAGCAGGGACACACTAGCGGAAGAGACCCAGTACTTC.

This clone has just one count. The CDR3 nucleotides read TGTGCCAGCAGCCAGGATCCAGGGCTCTCCTACGAGCAGTACTTC. This translates into CASSQDPGLSYEQYF. The rearrangement joins TRBV4-2 to TRBJ2-7; tentatively, D is TRBD1 (5 bases). This CDR3 has 15 amino acids. The germline CDR1 and CDR2 sequences are LGHNA and YNFKEQ. The V gene lost 3 bases and the J gene lost 0 bases, with 12 bases spanning the gap.

The gene calls are TRBV5-1 and TRBJ1-4; 8 bases map to TRBD1. Germline V CDR1 and CDR2: SGHRS, YFSETQ. The CDR3 runs 14 residues. V lost 3 bases and J lost 10; bases outside the gene matches: 8. CDR3 nucleotide sequence: TGCGCCAGCAGCTCTCCAGGGGGCGGCGGAAAACTGTTTTTT. It codes for CASSSPGGGGKLFF.

The rearrangement uses TRBV5-1 and TRBJ2-3; the match to TRBD2 covers 8 bases. Trimming at V came to 3 bases and at J to 0 bases, leaving 12 bases not matched to a gene. This CDR3 is built from 18 residues. CDR1 is SGHRS, CDR2 YFSETQ, per germline. The CDR3 nucleotides read TGCGCCAGCAGCTCCTTAGGGGCCACTAGCGGAAGCACAGATACGCAGTATTTT. Translated: CASSSLGATSGSTDTQYF.

This clone was observed once. The genes are TRBV19 and TRBJ2-7, with 7 nucleotides matching TRBD1. This CDR3 has 14 amino acids. Germline V lookup: CDR1 LNHDA, CDR2 SQIVND (reference sequence). The junction had 4 bases not matched to a gene; V was cut back by 5 bases and J by 0 bases. CDR3 loop: CASSLGTVSYEQYF. The CDR3 region has the DNA TGTGCCAGTAGTCTTGGGACAGTCTCCTACGAGCAGTACTTC.

This chain joins TRBV5-5 and TRBJ2-3; 10 nucleotides match TRBD1. V lost 9 bases, J lost 4 bases, and 17 bases stayed unmatched. The germline CDR1 and CDR2 sequences are SGHKS and YYEKEE (reference sequence). The CDR3 extends over 17 amino acids. DNA of the CDR3: TGTGCCACAACGGGACAGGGGACCTTACGAGGGGCAGATACGCAGTATTTT. Protein sequence: CATTGQGTLRGADTQYF.

The chain couples TRBV5-4 to TRBJ2-1, with 16 positions matching TRBD2. V shed 4 bases and J 10 bases; nucleotides not matched to a gene: 2. CDR1 SGHNT and CDR2 YYREEE come from the germline V gene (reference sequence). The CDR3 length is 14 residues. The CDR3 here is CASSEGLAGGEQFF. The DNA for the CDR3 is TGTGCCAGCAGCGAGGGACTAGCGGGGGGGGAGCAGTTCTTC.

The chain is built from TRBV7-7 and TRBJ2-1; maybe TRBD2 (6 bases). CDR3 length equals 14 residues. Germline V CDR1 and CDR2: SSHAT, FNYEAQ (reference sequence). V shed 2 bases and J shed 8 bases, with 13 bases lying between them. The CDR3 nucleotides read TGTGCCAGCAGCTTAAATTCGGGGGTCGATGAGCAGTTCTTC. Protein sequence: CASSLNSGVDEQFF.